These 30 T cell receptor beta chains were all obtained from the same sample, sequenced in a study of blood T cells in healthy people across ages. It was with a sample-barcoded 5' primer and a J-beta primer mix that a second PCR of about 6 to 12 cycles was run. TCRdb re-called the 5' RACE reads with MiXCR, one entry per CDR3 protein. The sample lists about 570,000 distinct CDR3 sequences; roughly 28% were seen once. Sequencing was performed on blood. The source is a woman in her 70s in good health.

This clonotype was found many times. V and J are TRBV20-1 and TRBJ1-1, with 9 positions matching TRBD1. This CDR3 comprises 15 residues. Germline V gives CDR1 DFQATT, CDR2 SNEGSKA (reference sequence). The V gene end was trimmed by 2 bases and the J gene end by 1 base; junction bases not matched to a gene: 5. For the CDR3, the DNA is TGCAGTGCTAGACCTATACAGGGGGCGAACACTGAAGCTTTCTTT. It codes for CSARPIQGANTEAFF.

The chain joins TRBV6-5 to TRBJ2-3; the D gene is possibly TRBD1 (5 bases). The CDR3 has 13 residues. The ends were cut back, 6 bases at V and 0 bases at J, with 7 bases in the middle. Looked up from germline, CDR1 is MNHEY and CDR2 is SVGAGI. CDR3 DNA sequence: TGTGCCAGCAGACGACAGAGCACAGATACGCAGTATTTT. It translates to CASRRQSTDTQYF.

As DNA, the CDR3 is TGCGCCAGCAGTTTTTCCCAACTCCAAGAGACCCAGTACTTC. Translated: CASSFSQLQETQYF. The chain is built from TRBV5-1 and TRBJ2-5; D is undetermined. With 5 bases removed from V and 1 base from J, the gap between germline ends came to 12 bases. The CDR3 loop spans 14 amino acids. Germline V gene data show CDR1 as SGHRS and CDR2 as YFSETQ. Together with reference TRBV5-1 and TRBJ2-5, the CDR3 gives the full variable domain: KAGVTQTPRYLIKTRGQQVTLSCSPISGHRSVSWYQQTPGQGLQFLFEYFSETQRNKGNFPGRFSGRQFSNSRSEMNVSTLELGDSALYLCASSFSQLQETQYFGPGTRLLVL.

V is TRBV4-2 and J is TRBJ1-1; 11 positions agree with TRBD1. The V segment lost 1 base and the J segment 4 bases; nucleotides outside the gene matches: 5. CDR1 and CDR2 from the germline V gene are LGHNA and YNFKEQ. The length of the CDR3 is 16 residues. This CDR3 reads CASSQVGQGASTEAFF. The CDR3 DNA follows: TGTGCCAGCAGCCAAGTAGGACAGGGGGCTAGCACTGAAGCTTTCTTT.

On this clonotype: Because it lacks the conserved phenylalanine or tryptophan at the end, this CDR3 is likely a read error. The CDR3: CASSSGRRGLGNTIYL. CDR3 DNA: TGTGCCAGCAGCTCGGGTCGCAGGGGGCTCGGAAACACCATATATCTT. The V and J genes are TRBV7-2 and TRBJ1-3; 8 bases agree with TRBD1. The ends lost 4 bases at V and 4 bases at J; junction bases unmatched: 9. The V gene's germline CDR1 is SGHTA and CDR2 FQGNSA. This CDR3 is 16 amino acids long.

The CDR3 is CASSLPLDRNSKDTQYF. The DNA for the CDR3 is TGTGCCAGCAGCCTTCCCTTAGACAGGAACTCAAAGGATACGCAGTATTTT. This chain links TRBV21-1 with TRBJ2-3; TRBD1, the table's D call, was not compared with the DNA. TRBV21-1 is labeled a pseudogene. The CDR3 sequence is 17 residues long.

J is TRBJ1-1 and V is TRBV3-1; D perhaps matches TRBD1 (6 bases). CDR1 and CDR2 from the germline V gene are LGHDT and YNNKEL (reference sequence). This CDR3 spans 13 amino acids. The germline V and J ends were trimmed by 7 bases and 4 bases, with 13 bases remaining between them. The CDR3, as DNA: TGTGCCAGCACCTGGACAGATGGCACTGAAGCTTTCTTT. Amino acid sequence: CASTWTDGTEAFF.

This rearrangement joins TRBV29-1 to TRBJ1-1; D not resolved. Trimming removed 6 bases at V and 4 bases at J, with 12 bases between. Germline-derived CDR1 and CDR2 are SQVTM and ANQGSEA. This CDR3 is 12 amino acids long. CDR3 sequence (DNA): TGCAGCGTGGTGGGTCAGAGCACTGAAGCTTTCTTT. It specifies CSVVGQSTEAFF.

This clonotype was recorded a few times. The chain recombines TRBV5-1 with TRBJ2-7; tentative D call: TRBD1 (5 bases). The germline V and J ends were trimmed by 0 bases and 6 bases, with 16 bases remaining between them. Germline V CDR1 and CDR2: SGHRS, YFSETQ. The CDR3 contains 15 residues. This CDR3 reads CASSLEGPPSTEQYF. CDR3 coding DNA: TGCGCCAGCAGCTTGGAGGGGCCCCCCTCAACCGAGCAGTACTTC.

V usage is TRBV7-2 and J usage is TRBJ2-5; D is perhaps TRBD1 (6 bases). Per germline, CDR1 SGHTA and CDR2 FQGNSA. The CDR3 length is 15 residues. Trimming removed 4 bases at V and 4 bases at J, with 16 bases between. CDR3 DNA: TGTGCCAGCAGCTGGACAGTGTCTCGGATAGAGACCCAGTACTTC. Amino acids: CASSWTVSRIETQYF.

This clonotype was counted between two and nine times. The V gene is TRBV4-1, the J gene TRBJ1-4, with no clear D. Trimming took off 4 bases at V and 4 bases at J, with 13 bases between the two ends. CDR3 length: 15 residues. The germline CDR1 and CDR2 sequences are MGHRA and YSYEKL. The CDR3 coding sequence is TGCGCCAGCAGCCGGCGGGAGGCCCTTAATGAAAAACTGTTTTTT. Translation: CASSRREALNEKLFF.

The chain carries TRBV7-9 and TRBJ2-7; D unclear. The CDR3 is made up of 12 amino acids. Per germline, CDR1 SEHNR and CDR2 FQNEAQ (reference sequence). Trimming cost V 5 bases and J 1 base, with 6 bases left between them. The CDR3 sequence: CASSRWSYEQYF. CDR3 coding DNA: TGTGCCAGCAGCCGTTGGTCCTACGAGCAGTACTTC.

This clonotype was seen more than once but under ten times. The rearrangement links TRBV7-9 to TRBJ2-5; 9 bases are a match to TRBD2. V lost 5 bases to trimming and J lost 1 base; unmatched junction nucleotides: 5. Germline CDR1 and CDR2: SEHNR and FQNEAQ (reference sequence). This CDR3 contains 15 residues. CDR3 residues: CASSVSGGIQETQYF. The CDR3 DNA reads TGTGCCAGCAGCGTTAGCGGGGGTATCCAAGAGACCCAGTACTTC.

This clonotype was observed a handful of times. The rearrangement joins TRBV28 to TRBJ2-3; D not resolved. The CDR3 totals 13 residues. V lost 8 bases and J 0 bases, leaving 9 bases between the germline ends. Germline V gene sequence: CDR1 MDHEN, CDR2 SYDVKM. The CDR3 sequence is CASCVHSTDTQYF. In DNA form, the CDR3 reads TGTGCCAGCTGTGTCCACAGCACAGATACGCAGTATTTT.

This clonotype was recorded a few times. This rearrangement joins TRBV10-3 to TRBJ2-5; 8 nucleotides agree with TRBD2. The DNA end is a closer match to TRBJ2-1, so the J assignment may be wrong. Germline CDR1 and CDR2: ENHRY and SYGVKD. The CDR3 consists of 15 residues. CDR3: CAISELPGGQNEQFF. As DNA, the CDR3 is TGTGCCATCAGTGAGTTACCGGGGGGGCAAAATGAGCAGTTCTTC.

The CDR3, as DNA: TGTGCCAGCAGCGCAGGCGGGGGCGAGAATTCACCCCTCCACTTT. As protein: CASSAGGGENSPLHF. J is TRBJ1-6 and V is TRBV9, with D perhaps matching TRBD1 (6 bases). V lost 3 bases, J lost 7 bases, and 14 bases lay in between. The CDR3 is 15 amino acids. The germline V gene has CDR1 SGDLS and CDR2 YYNGEE.

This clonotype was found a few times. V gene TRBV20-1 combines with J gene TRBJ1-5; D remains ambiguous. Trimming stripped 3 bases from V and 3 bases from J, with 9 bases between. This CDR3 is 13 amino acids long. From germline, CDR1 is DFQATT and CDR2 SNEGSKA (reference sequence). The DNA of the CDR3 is TGCAGTGCTAGGGAACCTCCCAATCAGCCCCAGCATTTT. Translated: CSAREPPNQPQHF.

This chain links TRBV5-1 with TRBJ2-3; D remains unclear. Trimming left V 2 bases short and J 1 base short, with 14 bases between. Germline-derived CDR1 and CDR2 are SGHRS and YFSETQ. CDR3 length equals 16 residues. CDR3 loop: CASSLHPGLGTDTQYF. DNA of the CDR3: TGCGCCAGCAGCTTACACCCCGGTCTAGGCACAGATACGCAGTATTTT.

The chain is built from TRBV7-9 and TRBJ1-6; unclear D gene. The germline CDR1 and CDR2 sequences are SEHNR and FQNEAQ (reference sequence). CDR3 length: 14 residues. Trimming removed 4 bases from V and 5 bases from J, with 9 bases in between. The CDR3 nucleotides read TGTGCCAGCAGCTCGGACGGGAATAATTCACCCCTCCACTTT. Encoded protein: CASSSDGNNSPLHF. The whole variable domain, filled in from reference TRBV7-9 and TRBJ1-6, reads DTGVSQNPRHKITKRGQNVTFRCDPISEHNRLYWYRQTLGQGPEFLTYFQNEAQLEKSRLLSDRFSAERPKGSFSTLEIQRTEQGDSAMYLCASSSDGNNSPLHFGNGTRLTVT.

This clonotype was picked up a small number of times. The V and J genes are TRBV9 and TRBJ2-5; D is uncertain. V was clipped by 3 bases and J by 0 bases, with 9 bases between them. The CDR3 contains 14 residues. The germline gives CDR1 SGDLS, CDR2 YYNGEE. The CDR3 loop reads CASSGDSYQETQYF. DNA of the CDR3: TGTGCCAGCAGCGGAGACTCGTACCAAGAGACCCAGTACTTC.

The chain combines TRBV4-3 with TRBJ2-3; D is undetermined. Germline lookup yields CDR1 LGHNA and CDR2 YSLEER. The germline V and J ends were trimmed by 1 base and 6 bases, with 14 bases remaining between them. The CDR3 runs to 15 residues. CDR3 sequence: CASSQGGTRGDTQYF. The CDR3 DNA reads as TGCGCCAGCAGCCAAGGCGGAACCCGAGGCGATACGCAGTATTTT.

Here the CDR3 reads CATSRATGLNTEAFF. CDR3 DNA sequence: TGTGCCACCAGCAGAGCGACAGGGTTGAACACTGAAGCTTTCTTT. This rearrangement joins TRBV15 to TRBJ1-1; TRBD1 matches 7 bases. The CDR3 contains 15 residues. V dropped 1 base and J dropped 0; count of bases not matched to a gene: 2. Germline loops: CDR1 LNHNV, CDR2 YYDKDF (reference sequence). The variable domain in full, completed from reference TRBV15 and TRBJ1-1, reads DAMVIQNPRYQVTQFGKPVTLSCSQTLNHNVMYWYQQKSSQAPKLLFHYYDKDFNNEADTPDNFQSRRPNTSFCFLDIRSPGLGDTAMYLCATSRATGLNTEAFFGQGTRLTVV.

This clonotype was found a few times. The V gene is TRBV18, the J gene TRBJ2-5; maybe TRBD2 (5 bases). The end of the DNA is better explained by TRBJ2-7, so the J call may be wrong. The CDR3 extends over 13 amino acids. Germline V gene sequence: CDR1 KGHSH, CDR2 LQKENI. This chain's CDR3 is CASSPDLSYEQYF. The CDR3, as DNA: TGTGCCAGCTCACCGGACTTATCCTACGAGCAGTACTTC.

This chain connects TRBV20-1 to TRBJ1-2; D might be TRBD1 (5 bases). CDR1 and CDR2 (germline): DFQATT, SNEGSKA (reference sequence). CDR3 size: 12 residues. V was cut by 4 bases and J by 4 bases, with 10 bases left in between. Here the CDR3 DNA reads TGCAGTGCTATCCAGGGTATCTATGGCTACACCTTC. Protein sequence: CSAIQGIYGYTF.

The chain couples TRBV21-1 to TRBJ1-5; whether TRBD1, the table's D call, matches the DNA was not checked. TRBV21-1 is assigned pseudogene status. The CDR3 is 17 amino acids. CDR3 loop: CASSKRALDRDDQPQHF. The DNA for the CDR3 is TGTGCCAGCAGCAAACGTGCCTTGGACAGGGATGATCAGCCCCAGCATTTT.

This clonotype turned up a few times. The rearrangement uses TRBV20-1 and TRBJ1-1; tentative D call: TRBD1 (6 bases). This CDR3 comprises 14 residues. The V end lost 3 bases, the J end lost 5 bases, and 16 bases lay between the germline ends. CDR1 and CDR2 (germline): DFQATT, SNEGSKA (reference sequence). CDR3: CSARLGGAVTEAFF. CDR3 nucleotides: TGCAGTGCTAGGTTGGGGGGCGCGGTAACTGAAGCTTTCTTT.

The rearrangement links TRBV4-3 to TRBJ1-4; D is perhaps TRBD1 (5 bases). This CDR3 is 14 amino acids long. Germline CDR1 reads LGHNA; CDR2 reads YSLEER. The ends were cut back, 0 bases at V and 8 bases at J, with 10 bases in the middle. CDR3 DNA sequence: TGCGCCAGCAGCCAAGAGGGGCGGGAGGAAAAACTGTTTTTT. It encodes CASSQEGREEKLFF.

The CDR3: CASSLEWGPAGANYGYTF. DNA of the CDR3: TGCGCCAGCAGCTTGGAATGGGGCCCCGCGGGGGCTAACTATGGCTACACCTTC. The rearrangement links TRBV5-1 to TRBJ1-2; maybe TRBD1 (5 bases). The germline CDR1 and CDR2 sequences are SGHRS and YFSETQ. This CDR3 is built from 18 residues. Deletions cut 0 bases from V and 0 bases from J, with 18 bases between.

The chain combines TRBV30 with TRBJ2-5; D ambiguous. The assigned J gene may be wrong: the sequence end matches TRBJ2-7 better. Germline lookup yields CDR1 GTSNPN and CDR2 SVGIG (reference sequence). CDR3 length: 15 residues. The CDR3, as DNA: TGTGCCTGGAGTGGAAGGCAGGTTGGAATCTACGAGCAGTACTTC. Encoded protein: CAWSGRQVGIYEQYF.

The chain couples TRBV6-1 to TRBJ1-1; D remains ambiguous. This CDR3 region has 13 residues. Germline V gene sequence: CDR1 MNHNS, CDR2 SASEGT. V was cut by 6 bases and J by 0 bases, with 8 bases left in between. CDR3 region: CASRPRMNTEAFF. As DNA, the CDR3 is TGTGCCAGCAGGCCGAGGATGAACACTGAAGCTTTCTTT.